This T cell receptor beta chain was sequenced in a study of blood T cells in healthy people across ages (dated by TCRdb to between 2014 and 2017). Some background on the complete study: In model experiments, template switching captured about one uniquely barcoded TCR beta cDNA molecule for every two T cells. To track age-related changes in TCR beta repertoire diversity, the study relied on deep sequencing normalized with unique cDNA molecular identifiers. The donors were divided into four age groups: young (average around 16 years), middle-aged (approximately 39), aged (roughly 66) and long-lived (about 90). To avoid experimental bias, donors of different ages were spread randomly across the sequencing lanes. The study analyzed two additional independent replicas of 1 million unique cDNA reads from the same blood draw for two donors, one aged 18 to 30 and one aged 80 or older. Here is what the overall study found, with its caveats: There was a strong correlation between observed TCR beta diversity and the percentage of naive T cells measured by flow cytometry. Estimates of total diversity based on one million sequenced T cells were considered lower bounds and underestimates. Observed TCR beta diversity per million T cells fell roughly linearly with age, and a significant reduction was already apparent by age roughly 40. The long-lived group showed more naive CD4+ T cells, fewer expanded clones and increased TCR diversity than the aged group, suggesting age selection. Conclusive comparison of naive and antigen-experienced compartments was prevented by the profiling of bulk unsorted PBMCs. Because donor CMV infection status was unknown, age-related changes in expanded clonotypes were potentially confounded.

The donors were around 39 Caucasian individuals from Russia, aged roughly 6 to 100 years, who were systemically healthy. Ten milliliters of peripheral blood were drawn from each donor into EDTA-treated Vacutainer tubes. PBMCs were isolated by Ficoll-Paque density-gradient centrifugation, with at least 7 million obtained per sample. Total RNA, at least 5 micrograms per sample, was extracted from PBMCs with Trizol reagent. For every donor, an aliquot of PBMCs went through flow cytometry to measure the percentages of naive CD45RAhigh/CD27high T cells. Receptor libraries were prepared by 5' RACE. Sequenced using an Illumina HiSeq 2500. A second PCR of about 7 to 12 cycles was performed with a sample-barcoded 5' primer and a J-beta primer mix. Each TCR beta cDNA molecule received a unique molecular identifier from a template-switch 5' adaptor carrying 12 random nucleotides. Each sample yielded at least 3 million CDR3-containing paired-end reads. First-strand cDNA was synthesized from all RNA with the Mint cDNA synthesis kit, primed by a TRBC-specific oligonucleotide. After uracil-DNA glycosylase treatment, a first 18-cycle PCR used universal primers M1SS and BC2_uni_R on all cDNA. Per the authors' processing: For normalization, 1 million high-quality reads were randomly selected from each sample, with every read carrying a distinct molecular identifier. Reads sharing molecular identifiers were discarded rather than binned into consensus sequences. CDR3 identification, clonotype clustering and error correction used MiTCR with a Q25 quality threshold and the strictest error-elimination algorithm. A nonparametric unseen species model with Euler transformation was used to estimate lower-bound total TCR beta diversity. The public sequencing data were trimmed at Q25 with fastp and processed into clonotypes with MiXCR by TCRdb, which kept only in-frame beta chains. Each CDR3 protein gets just one entry, which takes the most common genes and DNA from the rows behind it. These V and J calls originate from TCRdb's pipeline instead of the authors' own analysis. For this sample the table gives about 1.8 million distinct CDR3 sequences, of which 49% were detected only once. The ten largest clonotypes hold less than 2.5% of the sample.

Notes on this clonotype: Its antigen is not yet known. No qualities accompany the bases; no much larger clone lies one base away.

According to the germline V gene, CDR1 reads SGHVS and CDR2 reads FNYEAQ. V is pared back by 3 bases and J by 2 bases, with 19 bases lying between the germline termini. The CDR3 runs 17 residues from the cysteine to the phenylalanine. This entry keeps only the CDR3 DNA: 51 bases, framed from base 1. The source of this sequence is a woman in her 40s in good health. Sequencing was done on a sample of blood. The chain links TRBV7-6 with TRBJ2-5; the D gene is perhaps TRBD1, from 6 matching bases. DNA sequence: TGTGCCAGCAGCTTCTACAAAGGGTCAGGGGCGCAAGAGACCCAGTACTTC. This gives the protein CASSFYKGSGAQETQYF.